Below are 18 T cell receptor beta chains sequenced from a single sample in a study of blood T cell repertoires in COVID-19. Produced via immunoSEQ multiplex PCR; TCRdb's table is partial and in-frame only. The profile covers 270,000 or so clones, with about 90% appearing a single time and 10% to 15% taken by the ten largest. The sequencing input was peripheral blood. These receptors were collected from a woman in her twenties or thirties with COVID-19, enrolled during active disease.

This clone was recorded a few times. This sequence joins TRBV11-2 and TRBJ2-1; D perhaps matches TRBD1 (7 bases). The CDR3 extends over 14 amino acids. Germline assignment: CDR1 SGHAT and CDR2 FQNNGV. V shed 1 base and J shed 12 bases, with 16 bases lying between them. In DNA, the CDR3 is TGTGCCAGCAGCTTAGCTACAGGGGCCGGGAGGCAGTTCTTC. As protein: CASSLATGAGRQFF.

This chain connects TRBV30 to TRBJ1-5, with TRBD1 matching 9 bases. There are 14 residues in the CDR3. Trimming at V came to 1 base and at J to 9 bases, leaving 7 bases not matched to a gene. Germline CDR1 is GTSNPN and CDR2 is SVGIG (reference sequence). The CDR3 DNA reads as TGTGCCTGGAGTGACGGGACAGGGCCAGGGCCCCAGCATTTT. It translates to CAWSDGTGPGPQHF.

The V gene is TRBV27, the J gene TRBJ2-1, with D perhaps matching TRBD2 (6 bases). The CDR3 is made up of 14 amino acids. Trimming cost V 2 bases and J 2 bases, with 7 bases left between them. The germline V gene has CDR1 MNHEY and CDR2 SMNVEV (reference sequence). CDR3 sequence (DNA): TGTGCCAGCAGTTTACGGGAGACCTACAATGAGCAGTTCTTC. Translated, it gives CASSLRETYNEQFF.

The rearrangement links TRBV27 to TRBJ2-7; D might be TRBD1 (6 bases). Germline V gene data show CDR1 as MNHEY and CDR2 as SMNVEV (reference sequence). The CDR3 length is 14 residues. Trimming shortened V by 4 bases and J by 0 bases, and 10 bases separated the two germline ends. As DNA, the CDR3 is TGTGCCAGCAGTTGGGGGCCAGCCTCCTACGAGCAGTACTTC. Translating it yields CASSWGPASYEQYF.

This clone was found a few times. The chain has TRBV4-2 and TRBJ1-1; D is ambiguous. This CDR3 spans 14 amino acids. Between the trimmed V and J ends, which lost 3 bases and 2 bases, there was a span of 10 bases. Germline V CDR1 and CDR2: LGHNA, YNFKEQ. The DNA of the CDR3 is TGTGCCAGCAGCCACGAGGCCATTAACACTGAAGCTTTCTTT. Amino acids: CASSHEAINTEAFF.

V usage is TRBV5-1 and J usage is TRBJ1-4, with a tentative D call TRBD1 (5 bases). Per germline, CDR1 SGHRS and CDR2 YFSETQ. The CDR3 has 15 amino acids. Deletions cut 4 bases from V and 3 bases from J, with 13 bases between. The CDR3 nucleotides are TGCGCCAGCAGCAGTAGGGGATCGGCTAATGAAAAACTGTTTTTT. Translation gives CASSSRGSANEKLFF. The complete variable domain, with remaining parts taken from reference TRBV5-1 and TRBJ1-4, reads KAGVTQTPRYLIKTRGQQVTLSCSPISGHRSVSWYQQTPGQGLQFLFEYFSETQRNKGNFPGRFSGRQFSNSRSEMNVSTLELGDSALYLCASSSRGSANEKLFFGSGTQLSVL.

The chain is built from TRBV10-3 and TRBJ1-2, with 7 nucleotides matching TRBD1. The CDR3 runs to 13 residues. Germline V CDR1 and CDR2: ENHRY, SYGVKD. The V gene end was trimmed by 4 bases and the J gene end by 3 bases; junction bases not matched to a gene: 2. CDR3 coding DNA: TGTGCCATCAGTGTCGGGACAGACTATGGCTACACCTTC. Encoded protein: CAISVGTDYGYTF.

This clone showed up just a few times. The rearrangement joins TRBV6-4 to TRBJ2-3, with 12 bases that match TRBD2. Germline CDR1 reads MRHNA; CDR2 reads SNTAGT. Losses at the gene ends were 7 bases for V and 4 bases for J; bases not matched to a gene: 9. CDR3 length equals 16 residues. CDR3 region: CASTLLRLAGADTQYF. In DNA form, the CDR3 reads TGTGCCAGCACTCTGCTCCGACTAGCGGGGGCAGATACGCAGTATTTT.

V gene TRBV7-9 combines with J gene TRBJ2-1; TRBD1 agrees at 7 bases. V lost 5 bases to trimming and J lost 6 bases; unmatched junction nucleotides: 10. The CDR3 is made up of 15 amino acids. CDR1 SEHNR and CDR2 FQNEAQ come from the germline V gene (reference sequence). As DNA, the CDR3 is TGTGCCAGCAGCCCCCGGGACAGCTCCGGCAATGAGCAGTTCTTC. Its protein product is CASSPRDSSGNEQFF.

The chain carries TRBV10-3 and TRBJ1-1; maybe TRBD1 (5 bases). The CDR3 has 13 residues. Looked up from germline, CDR1 is ENHRY and CDR2 is SYGVKD. Trimming pared 3 bases from V and 5 bases from J, leaving 10 bases between. The CDR3 loop reads CAISDGGRTEAFF. CDR3 DNA: TGTGCCATCAGTGATGGGGGGAGAACTGAAGCTTTCTTT.

The genes are TRBV12-3 or TRBV12-4 and TRBJ2-2; D gene uncertain. This CDR3 region has 13 residues. V lost 5 bases, J lost 1 base, and 5 bases lay in between. CDR3: CASSTKNTGELFF. DNA for the CDR3: TGTGCCAGCAGTACAAAGAACACCGGGGAGCTGTTTTTT.

The chain recombines TRBV6-5 with TRBJ1-6; no firm D call. The CDR3 spans 12 residues. Trimming left V 3 bases short and J 7 bases short, with 4 bases between. The V gene's germline CDR1 is MNHEY and CDR2 SVGAGI. CDR3 amino acids: CASSYLNSPLHF. The CDR3 DNA reads TGTGCCAGCAGTTATTTAAATTCACCCCTCCACTTT.

The chain recombines TRBV2 with TRBJ1-1, with TRBD1 matching 7 bases. The CDR3 runs 14 residues. J lost 5 bases, V lost 8 bases, and 11 bases had no gene match. Germline V lookup: CDR1 SNHLY, CDR2 FYNNEI. The CDR3 is CASQRQGMGTEAFF. Written as DNA, the CDR3 is TGTGCCAGCCAACGACAGGGAATGGGGACTGAAGCTTTCTTT.

The chain couples TRBV12-5 to TRBJ1-4, with D uncertain. Per germline, CDR1 LGHNT and CDR2 FRNRAP. With 4 bases removed from V and 0 bases from J, the gap between germline ends came to 9 bases. The CDR3 loop spans 15 amino acids. This CDR3 is CASGSGGATNEKLFF. The CDR3 bases are TGTGCTAGTGGTTCGGGAGGAGCAACTAATGAAAAACTGTTTTTT.

V and J are TRBV27 and TRBJ2-1; 10 bases agree with TRBD2. The CDR3 is 15 residues long. Germline V gene lookup returns CDR1 MNHEY and CDR2 SMNVEV (reference sequence). V dropped 3 bases and J dropped 6; count of bases not matched to a gene: 5. The CDR3 protein is CASSFSSGGINEQFF. The CDR3 region has the DNA TGTGCCAGCAGTTTTAGTAGCGGGGGGATCAATGAGCAGTTCTTC.

The rearrangement joins TRBV11-2 to TRBJ1-1, with 8 bases identical to TRBD1. The CDR3 contains 13 residues. CDR1 is SGHAT and CDR2 is FQNNGV in the germline V gene. Unmatched junction bases numbered 9, after V lost 5 bases and J lost 10 bases. CDR3 sequence (DNA): TGTGCCAGCAGCCAAAGGGACAGGCATGGAGCTTTCTTT. Encoded protein: CASSQRDRHGAFF.

V is TRBV5-1 and J is TRBJ2-1; D perhaps matches TRBD2 (6 bases). V lost 5 bases and J lost 6, with 18 bases in between. The CDR3 length is 15 residues. Germline CDR1 and CDR2: SGHRS and YFSETQ. CDR3 DNA: TGCGCCAGCAGGATCTTCGGGGGAACGGGCAATGAGCAGTTCTTC. It encodes CASRIFGGTGNEQFF. The full variable domain, completed using reference TRBV5-1 and TRBJ2-1, is KAGVTQTPRYLIKTRGQQVTLSCSPISGHRSVSWYQQTPGQGLQFLFEYFSETQRNKGNFPGRFSGRQFSNSRSEMNVSTLELGDSALYLCASRIFGGTGNEQFFGPGTRLTVL.

The chain employs TRBV5-6 and TRBJ2-1; 10 bases line up with TRBD1. Germline V gene data show CDR1 as SGHDT and CDR2 as YYEEEE. The V segment lost 0 bases and the J segment 9 bases; nucleotides outside the gene matches: 9. CDR3 size: 16 residues. CDR3 in DNA: TGTGCCAGCAGCTTGGGGGGAGGGACAGGGGCCCGTGAGCAGTTCTTC. Translating it yields CASSLGGGTGAREQFF.